This TCR beta chain is from a study of blood T cell repertoires in COVID-19. The method was immunoSEQ multiplex PCR; TCRdb's version includes in-frame clones alone and lacks a portion of them. This table has approximately 450,000 clones, about 89% appearing once. This clone was picked up one time. Material: peripheral blood. The source is a woman in her 30s with acute or convalescent COVID-19.

In nucleotides, the CDR3 is TGTGCCAGCAAAGGGGGGACAGGGAACGGCTACACCTTC. Its translation: CASKGGTGNGYTF. The rearrangement joins TRBV6-5 to TRBJ1-2, with TRBD1 matching 9 bases. The V segment lost 7 bases and the J segment 8 bases; nucleotides outside the gene matches: 8. Germline values: CDR1 MNHEY, CDR2 SVGAGI. CDR3 length: 13 amino acids.